This TCR beta chain was observed in a study of T-cell reconstitution after alpha-beta-depleted transplantation in children. Germline V lookup: CDR1 LGHNA, CDR2 YNFKEQ. The ends lost 4 bases at V and 2 bases at J; junction bases unmatched: 2. This CDR3 has 14 amino acids. Preparation of the TCRbeta library was carried out with unique molecular identifiers. TCRdb processed the PCR reads anew with MiXCR; each CDR3 protein has one entry. This table has 440,000 or so distinct CDR3 sequences, around two fifths appearing once. Whole-study findings and limits: After transplant, high TCRbeta diversity at day 60 in some patients arose from surviving recipient T cells and thymic progenitors.

This clonotype has a count of ten or more. What it binds is unknown. V gene TRBV4-2 combines with J gene TRBJ1-3; 7 nucleotides agree with TRBD1. This sequence was found in a girl aged 2 to 10 with aplastic anemia, due to receive a stem cell transplant. The sequencing used PBMCs, collected before TCRalphabeta/CD19-depleted stem cell transplant. CDR3 bases: TGTGCCAGCAGCCTACAGGGGACTGGAAACACCATATATTTT. Its translation is CASSLQGTGNTIYF.